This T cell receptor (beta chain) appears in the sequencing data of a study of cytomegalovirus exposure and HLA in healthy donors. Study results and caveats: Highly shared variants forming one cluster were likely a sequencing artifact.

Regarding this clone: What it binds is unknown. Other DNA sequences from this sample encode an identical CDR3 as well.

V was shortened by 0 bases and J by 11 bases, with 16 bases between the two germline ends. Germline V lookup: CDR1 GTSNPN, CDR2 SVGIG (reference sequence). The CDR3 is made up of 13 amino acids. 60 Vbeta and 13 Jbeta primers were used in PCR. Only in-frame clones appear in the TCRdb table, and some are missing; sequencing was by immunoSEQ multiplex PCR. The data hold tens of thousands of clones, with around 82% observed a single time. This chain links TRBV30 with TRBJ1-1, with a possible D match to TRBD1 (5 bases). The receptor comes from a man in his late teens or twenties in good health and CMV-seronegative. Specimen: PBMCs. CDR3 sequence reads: CAWSVAGVGEAFF. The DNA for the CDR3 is TGTGCCTGGAGTGTCGCGGGGGTGGGTGAGGCTTTCTTT.